This is a list of T cell receptor beta chains from one sample in a study of shared clonotypes between healthy human individuals. Here immunoSEQ multiplex PCR was the method, and the copy in TCRdb shows in-frame clones only, minus some. The repertoire holds millions of clones, with 85% to 95% as singletons. The sequenced material came from naive CD4+ T cells sorted from blood. These receptors were collected from a young man in good health. CDR3s include the opening cysteine and the closing phenylalanine or tryptophan. The D gene is left open where the match is weak. Where a row states a size, it is once, few, many or the class of an expanded clone; other rows omit it.

abundance	d_gene	v_gene	j_gene	CDR3aa	CDR3nt
-	TRBD2	TRBV27	TRBJ2-7	CASSSGSGSSYEQYF	TGTGCCAGCAGTTCAGGTAGCGGGAGTTCCTACGAGCAGTACTTC
-	TRBD1	TRBV27	TRBJ1-2	CASSSDRGHGYTF	TGTGCCAGCAGTTCGGACAGGGGGCATGGCTACACCTTC
-	-	TRBV25-1	TRBJ1-1	CASSLESGTEAFF	TGTGCCAGCAGTCTAGAGAGTGGCACTGAAGCTTTCTTT
-	-	TRBV6-5	TRBJ2-7	CASSYSSRSVNEQYF	TGTGCCAGCAGTTACTCTAGTAGGTCTGTCAACGAGCAGTACTTC
-	-	TRBV5-1	TRBJ1-3	CACRQEPSGNTIYF	TGCGCCTGCCGACAGGAACCGTCTGGAAACACCATATATTTT
-	TRBD2	TRBV9	TRBJ2-2	CASSAGPGLAGGLTGELFF	TGTGCCAGCAGCGCAGGGCCGGGACTAGCGGGAGGACTGACCGGGGAGCTGTTTTTT
-	-	TRBV11-2	TRBJ1-1	CASSLLDREAFF	TGTGCCAGCAGCCTCCTGGACCGGGAAGCTTTCTTT
-	TRBD1	TRBV18	TRBJ1-4	CASSPPDRGNEKLFF	TGTGCCAGCTCACCACCAGACAGGGGGAATGAAAAACTGTTTTTT
-	-	TRBV11-3	TRBJ2-5	CASSPSKMETQYF	TGTGCCAGCAGCCCGTCAAAAATGGAGACCCAGTACTTC
-	TRBD2	TRBV6-1	TRBJ2-7	CACSGGSSYEQYF	TGTGCCTGCAGCGGGGGGAGCTCCTACGAGCAGTACTTC
-	-	TRBV5-4	TRBJ1-6	CASSPGTDTHYNSPLHF	TGTGCCAGCAGCCCAGGGACGGATACCCACTATAATTCACCCCTCCACTTT
-	-	TRBV7-2	TRBJ1-4	CASSLAGRIYEELFF	TGTGCCAGCAGCTTAGCGGGGCGGATATATGAAGAACTGTTTTTT
once	-	TRBV2	TRBJ1-4	CASSEGGPATNEKLFF	TGTGCCAGCAGTGAAGGGGGGCCTGCAACTAATGAAAAACTGTTTTTT
-	TRBD1	TRBV10-3	TRBJ1-2	CAISVGQGAGNYGYTF	TGTGCCATCAGTGTGGGGCAGGGGGCTGGTAACTATGGCTACACCTTC
-	TRBD1	TRBV2	TRBJ2-2	CASSANRGAGELFF	TGTGCCAGCAGTGCCAACAGGGGCGCCGGGGAGCTGTTTTTT
-	-	TRBV18	TRBJ1-2	CASSPNRVGYTF	TGTGCCAGCTCACCGAACAGGGTCGGCTACACCTTC
-	TRBD2	TRBV5-1	TRBJ2-3	CASSGTGLAGLDTQYF	TGCGCCAGCAGCGGAACGGGACTAGCGGGATTGGATACGCAGTATTTT